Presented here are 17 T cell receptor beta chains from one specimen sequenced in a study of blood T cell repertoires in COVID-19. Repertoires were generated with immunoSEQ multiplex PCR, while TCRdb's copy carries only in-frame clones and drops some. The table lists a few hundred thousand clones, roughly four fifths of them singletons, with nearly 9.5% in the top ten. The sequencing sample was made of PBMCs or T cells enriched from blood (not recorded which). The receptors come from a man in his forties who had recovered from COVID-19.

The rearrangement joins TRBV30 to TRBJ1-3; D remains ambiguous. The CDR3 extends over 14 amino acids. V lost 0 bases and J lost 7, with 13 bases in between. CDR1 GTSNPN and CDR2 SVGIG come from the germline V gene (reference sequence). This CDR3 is CAWSVDGFGNTIYF. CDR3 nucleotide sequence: TGTGCCTGGAGTGTAGATGGGTTCGGGAACACCATATATTTT.

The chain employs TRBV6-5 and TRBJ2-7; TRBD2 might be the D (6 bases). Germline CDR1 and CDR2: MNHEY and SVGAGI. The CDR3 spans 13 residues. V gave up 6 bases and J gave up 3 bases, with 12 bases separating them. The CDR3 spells CASSLPGVYEQYF. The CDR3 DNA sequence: TGTGCCAGCAGCCTACCGGGGGTCTACGAGCAGTACTTC.

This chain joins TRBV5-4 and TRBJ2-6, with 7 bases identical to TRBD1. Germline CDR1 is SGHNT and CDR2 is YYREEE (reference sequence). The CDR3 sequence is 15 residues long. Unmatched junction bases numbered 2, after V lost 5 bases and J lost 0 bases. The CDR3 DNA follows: TGTGCCAGCAGACAGGGGAGCTCTGGGGCCAACGTCCTGACTTTC. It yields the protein CASRQGSSGANVLTF.

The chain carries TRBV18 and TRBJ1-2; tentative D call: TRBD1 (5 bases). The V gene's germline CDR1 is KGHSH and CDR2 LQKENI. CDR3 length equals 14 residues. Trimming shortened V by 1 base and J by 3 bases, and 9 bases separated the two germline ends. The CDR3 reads CASSPRDSHYGYTF. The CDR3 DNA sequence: TGTGCCAGCTCACCACGCGACAGCCACTATGGCTACACCTTC.

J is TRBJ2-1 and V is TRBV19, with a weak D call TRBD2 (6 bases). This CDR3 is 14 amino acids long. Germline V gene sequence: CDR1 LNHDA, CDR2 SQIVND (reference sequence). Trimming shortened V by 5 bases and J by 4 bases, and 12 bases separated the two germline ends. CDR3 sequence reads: CASSESGGYNEQFF. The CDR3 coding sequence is TGTGCCAGTAGTGAATCCGGGGGATACAATGAGCAGTTCTTC.

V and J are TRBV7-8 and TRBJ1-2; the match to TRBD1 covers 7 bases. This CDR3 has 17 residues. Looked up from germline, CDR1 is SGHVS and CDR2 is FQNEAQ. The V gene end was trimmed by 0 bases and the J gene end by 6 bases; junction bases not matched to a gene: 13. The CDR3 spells CASSLALGDRGRDGYTF. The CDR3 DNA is TGTGCCAGCAGCTTAGCGCTTGGGGACAGAGGACGTGATGGCTACACCTTC.

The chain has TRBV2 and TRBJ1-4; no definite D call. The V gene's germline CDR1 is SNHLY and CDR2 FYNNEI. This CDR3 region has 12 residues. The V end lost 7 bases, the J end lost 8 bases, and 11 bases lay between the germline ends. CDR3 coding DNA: TGTGCCAGCACGCCTGAGGTGGAAAAACTGTTTTTT. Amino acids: CASTPEVEKLFF.

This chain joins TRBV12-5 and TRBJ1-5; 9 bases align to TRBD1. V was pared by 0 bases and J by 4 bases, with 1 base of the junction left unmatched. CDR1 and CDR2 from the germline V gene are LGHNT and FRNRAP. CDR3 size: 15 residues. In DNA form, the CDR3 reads TGTGCTAGTGGTTTGGTGGGACAGGGTAATCAGCCCCAGCATTTT. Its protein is CASGLVGQGNQPQHF.

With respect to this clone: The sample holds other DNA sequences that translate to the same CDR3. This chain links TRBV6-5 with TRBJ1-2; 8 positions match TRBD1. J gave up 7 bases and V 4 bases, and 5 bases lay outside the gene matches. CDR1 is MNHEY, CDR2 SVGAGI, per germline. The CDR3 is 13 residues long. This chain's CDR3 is CASSLTGGGGYTF. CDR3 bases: TGTGCCAGCAGTTTAACAGGGGGAGGTGGCTACACCTTC.

The CDR3, as DNA: TGTGCCAGCAGTTTATCAAGGACAGGGGGGACTGAAGCTTTCTTT. It specifies CASSLSRTGGTEAFF. The chain employs TRBV28 and TRBJ1-1, with 10 bases identical to TRBD1. Germline V gene sequence: CDR1 MDHEN, CDR2 SYDVKM. With V trimmed by 1 base and J by 5 bases, 4 bases remained unmatched. There are 15 residues in the CDR3.

The CDR3 loop is CATSDVGTGSSANYGYTF. DNA of the CDR3: TGTGCCACCAGTGATGTCGGGACAGGGTCTTCAGCTAACTATGGCTACACCTTC. The chain has TRBV24-1 and TRBJ1-2; 9 nucleotides agree with TRBD1. The CDR3 runs 18 residues. V shed 3 bases and J 0 bases; nucleotides not matched to a gene: 10. Germline V gene sequence: CDR1 KGHDR, CDR2 SFDVKD.

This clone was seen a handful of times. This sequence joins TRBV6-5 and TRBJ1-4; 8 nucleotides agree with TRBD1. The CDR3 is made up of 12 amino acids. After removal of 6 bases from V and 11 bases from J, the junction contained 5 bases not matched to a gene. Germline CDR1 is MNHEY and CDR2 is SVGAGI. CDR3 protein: CASRQQGVKLFF. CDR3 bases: TGTGCCAGCAGACAACAGGGGGTGAAACTGTTTTTT.

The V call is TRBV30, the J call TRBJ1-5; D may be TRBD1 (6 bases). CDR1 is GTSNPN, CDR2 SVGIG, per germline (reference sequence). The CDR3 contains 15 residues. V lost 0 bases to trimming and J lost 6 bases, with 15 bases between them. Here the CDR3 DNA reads TGTGCCTGGAGTGTAGGGGCAGGGGAGGGTCAGCCCCAGCATTTT. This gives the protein CAWSVGAGEGQPQHF.

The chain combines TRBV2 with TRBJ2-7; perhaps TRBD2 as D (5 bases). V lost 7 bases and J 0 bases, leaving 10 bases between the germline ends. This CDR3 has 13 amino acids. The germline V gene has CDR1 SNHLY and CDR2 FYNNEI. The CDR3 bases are TGTGCCAGCACCGGGATACTCTCCTACGAGCAGTACTTC. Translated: CASTGILSYEQYF.

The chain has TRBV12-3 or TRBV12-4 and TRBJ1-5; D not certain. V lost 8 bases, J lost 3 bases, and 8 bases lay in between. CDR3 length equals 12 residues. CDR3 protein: CASGESNQPQHF. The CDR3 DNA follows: TGTGCCAGCGGGGAGTCCAATCAGCCCCAGCATTTT.

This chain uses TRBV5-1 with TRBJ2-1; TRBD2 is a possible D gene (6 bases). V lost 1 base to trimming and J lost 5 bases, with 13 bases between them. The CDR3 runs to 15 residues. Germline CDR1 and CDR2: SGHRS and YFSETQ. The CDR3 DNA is TGCGCCAGCAGCTTGTGGGGGGAACGGGACAATGAGCAGTTCTTC. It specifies CASSLWGERDNEQFF.

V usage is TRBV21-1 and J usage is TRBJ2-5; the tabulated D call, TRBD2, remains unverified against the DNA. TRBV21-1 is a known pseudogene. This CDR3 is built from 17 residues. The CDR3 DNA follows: TGTGCCAGCAGGGCGGGGACTAGCGGGGGCTTGCGAGAGACCCAGTACTTC. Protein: CASRAGTSGGLRETQYF.